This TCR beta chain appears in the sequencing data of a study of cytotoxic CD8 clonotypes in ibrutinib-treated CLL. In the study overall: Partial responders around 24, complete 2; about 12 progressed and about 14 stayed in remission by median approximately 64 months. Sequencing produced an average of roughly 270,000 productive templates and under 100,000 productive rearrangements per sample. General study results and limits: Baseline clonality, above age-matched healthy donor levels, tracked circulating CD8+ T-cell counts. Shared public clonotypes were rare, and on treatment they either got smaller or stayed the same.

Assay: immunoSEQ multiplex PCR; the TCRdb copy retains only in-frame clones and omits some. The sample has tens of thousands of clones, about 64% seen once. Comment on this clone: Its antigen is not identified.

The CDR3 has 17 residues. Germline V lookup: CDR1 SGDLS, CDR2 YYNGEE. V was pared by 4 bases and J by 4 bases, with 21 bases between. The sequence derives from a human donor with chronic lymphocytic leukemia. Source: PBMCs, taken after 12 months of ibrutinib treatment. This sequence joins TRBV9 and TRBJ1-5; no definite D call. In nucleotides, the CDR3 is TGTGCCAGCAGCCCTACCTTCAGTCCCCGAGAGAATCAGCCCCAGCATTTT. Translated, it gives CASSPTFSPRENQPQHF. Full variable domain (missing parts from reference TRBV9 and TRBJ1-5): DSGVTQTPKHLITATGQRVTLRCSPRSGDLSVYWYQQSLDQGLQFLIQYYNGEERAKGNILERFSAQQFPDLHSELNLSSLELGDSALYFCASSPTFSPRENQPQHFGDGTRLSIL.